The sequence of this T cell receptor beta chain was determined in a study of T-cell reconstitution after alpha-beta-depleted transplantation in children. This clonotype was seen a handful of times. As yet, its antigen is unknown. With 0 bases removed from V and 0 bases from J, the gap between germline ends came to 15 bases. The germline V gene encodes CDR1 DFQATT and CDR2 SNEGSKA (reference sequence). CDR3 length equals 16 residues. This sample's TCRbeta library carried unique molecular identifier barcodes. TCRdb analysed the PCR reads with MiXCR anew, one entry per CDR3 protein. The sample records about 130,000 distinct CDR3 sequences, around a tenth being singletons. Whole-study results and caveats: Surviving recipient T cells and thymic progenitors accounted for the high day-60 TCRbeta diversity observed in some patients. Alpha-beta T cells present about two months after transplant were reported to originate from several hundred expanded graft clones.

This clonotype originated in a girl under three years old who had a stem cell transplant for combined immunodeficiency, so the T cells may come from the graft donor. This chain connects TRBV20-1 to TRBJ2-7; tentative D call: TRBD1 (5 bases). Sequences were derived from PBMCs, mostly from graft donor cells, sampled 180 days after TCRalphabeta/CD19-depleted stem cell transplant. This CDR3 reads CSARDRGADFSYEQYF. The CDR3 DNA is TGCAGTGCTAGAGATAGGGGTGCTGACTTCTCCTACGAGCAGTACTTC.